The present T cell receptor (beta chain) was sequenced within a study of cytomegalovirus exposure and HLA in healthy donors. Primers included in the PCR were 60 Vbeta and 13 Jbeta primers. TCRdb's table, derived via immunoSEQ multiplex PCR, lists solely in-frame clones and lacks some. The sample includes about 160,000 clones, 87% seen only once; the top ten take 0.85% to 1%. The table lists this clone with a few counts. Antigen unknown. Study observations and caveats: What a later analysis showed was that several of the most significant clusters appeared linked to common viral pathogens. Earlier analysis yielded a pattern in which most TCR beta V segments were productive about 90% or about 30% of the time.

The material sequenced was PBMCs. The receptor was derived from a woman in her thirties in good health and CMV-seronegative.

The CDR3: CASSPRARGYNEQFF. CDR3 bases: TGTGCCAGCAGCCCTCGGGCCAGGGGGTACAATGAGCAGTTCTTC. The J gene is TRBJ2-1, the V gene TRBV7-9, with TRBD1 identical over 7 bases. Germline CDR1 and CDR2: SEHNR and FQNEAQ (reference sequence). V was clipped by 5 bases and J by 4 bases; unmatched bases: 8. The CDR3 totals 15 residues.